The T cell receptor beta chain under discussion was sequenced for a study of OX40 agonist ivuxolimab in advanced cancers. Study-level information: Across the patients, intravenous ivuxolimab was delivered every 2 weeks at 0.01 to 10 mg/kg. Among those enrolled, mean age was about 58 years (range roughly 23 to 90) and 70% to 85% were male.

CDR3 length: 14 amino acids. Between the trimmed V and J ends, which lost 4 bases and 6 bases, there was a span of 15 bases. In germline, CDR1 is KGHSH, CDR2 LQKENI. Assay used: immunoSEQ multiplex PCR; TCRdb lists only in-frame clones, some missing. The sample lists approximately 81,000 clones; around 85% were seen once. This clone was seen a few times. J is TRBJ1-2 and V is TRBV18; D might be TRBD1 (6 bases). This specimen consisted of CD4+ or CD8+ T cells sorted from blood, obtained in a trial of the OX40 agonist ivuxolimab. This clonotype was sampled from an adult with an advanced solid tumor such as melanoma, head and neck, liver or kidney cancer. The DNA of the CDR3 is TGTGCCAGCTCACAAGAGACAGGTCAAGATGGCTACACCTTC. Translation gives CASSQETGQDGYTF.